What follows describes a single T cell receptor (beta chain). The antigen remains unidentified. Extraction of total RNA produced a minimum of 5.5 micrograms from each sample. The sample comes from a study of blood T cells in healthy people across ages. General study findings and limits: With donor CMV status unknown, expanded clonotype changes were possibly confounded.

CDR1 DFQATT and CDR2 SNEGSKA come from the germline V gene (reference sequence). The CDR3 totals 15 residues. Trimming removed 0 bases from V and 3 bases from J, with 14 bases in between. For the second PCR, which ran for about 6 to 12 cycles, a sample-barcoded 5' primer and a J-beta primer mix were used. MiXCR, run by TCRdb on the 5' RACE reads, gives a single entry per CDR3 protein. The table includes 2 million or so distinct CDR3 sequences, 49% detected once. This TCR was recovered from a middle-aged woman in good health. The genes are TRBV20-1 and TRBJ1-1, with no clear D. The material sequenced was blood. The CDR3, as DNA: TGCAGTGCTAGAGATCCCCGGTCCCGAGACACTGAAGCTTTCTTT. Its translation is CSARDPRSRDTEAFF.